The rows below give T cell receptor beta chains drawn from one sample of a study of cytomegalovirus exposure and HLA in healthy donors. The table came from immunoSEQ multiplex PCR; TCRdb's copy has only in-frame clones and leaves some out. In the table there are roughly 110,000 clones, more than 70% of which are singletons. The material sequenced was PBMCs. These receptors all come from a man aged 25 to 40 in good health and CMV-seronegative. Each CDR3 is given without its conserved first and last residue. The size of a clone is reported for some rows only, either as once, few or many, or as a class for expanded clones.

j_call: TRBJ2-1
clone_size: -
v_call: TRBV6-5
cdr3_length: 10
cdr3_aa: ASSSGTGGLF

j_call: TRBJ1-2
clone_size: few
v_call: TRBV5-6
cdr3_length: 13
cdr3_aa: ASRPRGGEALGYT

j_call: TRBJ1-2
clone_size: few
v_call: TRBV28
cdr3_length: 16
cdr3_aa: ASSLVAGTGDFNYGYT

j_call: TRBJ1-1
clone_size: -
v_call: TRBV5-1
cdr3_length: 15
cdr3_aa: ASREGGGAHMNTEAF

j_call: TRBJ1-2
clone_size: -
v_call: TRBV4-2
cdr3_length: 15
cdr3_aa: ASSQNPGRAFNYGYT

j_call: TRBJ2-5
clone_size: -
v_call: TRBV7-2
cdr3_length: 11
cdr3_aa: ASSRSIAETQY

j_call: TRBJ1-2
clone_size: -
v_call: TRBV9
cdr3_length: 12
cdr3_aa: ASSVDGPLWSYT

j_call: TRBJ2-3
clone_size: -
v_call: TRBV5-8
cdr3_length: 16
cdr3_aa: ASSLASTGPGRSDTQY

j_call: TRBJ1-3
clone_size: -
v_call: TRBV5-5
cdr3_length: 15
cdr3_aa: ASSLEGVGGSGNTIY

j_call: TRBJ1-1
clone_size: -
v_call: TRBV10-1
cdr3_length: 11
cdr3_aa: ASSEPGNTEAF

j_call: TRBJ2-5
clone_size: -
v_call: TRBV30
cdr3_length: 12
cdr3_aa: AWRRTSGAETQY

j_call: TRBJ2-3
clone_size: -
v_call: TRBV5-3
cdr3_length: 16
cdr3_aa: ARSQGTSGGPSTDTQY

j_call: TRBJ1-1
clone_size: -
v_call: TRBV5-1
cdr3_length: 14
cdr3_aa: ASSLGTGGSNTEAF

j_call: TRBJ1-1
clone_size: -
v_call: TRBV9
cdr3_length: 14
cdr3_aa: ASRASGGEGNTEAF

j_call: TRBJ1-5
clone_size: -
v_call: TRBV19
cdr3_length: 13
cdr3_aa: ASSIGGGGNQPQH

j_call: TRBJ2-7
clone_size: -
v_call: TRBV7-2
cdr3_length: 12
cdr3_aa: ASSLAGATYEQY

j_call: TRBJ2-3
clone_size: -
v_call: TRBV5-1
cdr3_length: 11
cdr3_aa: ASSPSTTDTQY

j_call: TRBJ2-5
clone_size: -
v_call: TRBV10-2
cdr3_length: 12
cdr3_aa: ASRTSGGAQTQY

j_call: TRBJ2-7
clone_size: -
v_call: TRBV15
cdr3_length: 14
cdr3_aa: ATSREAGPRGYEQY

j_call: TRBJ1-5
clone_size: -
v_call: TRBV28
cdr3_length: 12
cdr3_aa: ASSLRQGFQPQH

j_call: TRBJ2-3
clone_size: -
v_call: TRBV6-1
cdr3_length: 14
cdr3_aa: ASSEWRGEGTDTQY

j_call: TRBJ1-6
clone_size: -
v_call: TRBV25-1
cdr3_length: 10
cdr3_aa: ASRMLGSPLH

j_call: TRBJ2-5
clone_size: once
v_call: TRBV7-9
cdr3_length: 13
cdr3_aa: ASSTSGESQETQY

j_call: TRBJ1-1
clone_size: -
v_call: TRBV29-1
cdr3_length: 11
cdr3_aa: SVTTGGDGEAF

j_call: TRBJ2-1
clone_size: few
v_call: TRBV6-5
cdr3_length: 13
cdr3_aa: ASSYQPSGGNEQF

j_call: TRBJ2-5
clone_size: -
v_call: TRBV5-1
cdr3_length: 13
cdr3_aa: ASSLAPGGQETQY

j_call: TRBJ1-6
clone_size: -
v_call: TRBV9
cdr3_length: 11
cdr3_aa: ASGQAENSPLH